Listed here is a single T cell receptor (beta chain). The antigen is undetermined. With a far larger clone one base away, a read error is the likely cause. The CDR3 covers 14 residues. Germline values: CDR1 SGHVS, CDR2 FNYEAQ. V lost 2 bases and J lost 10, with 15 bases in between. Time point here: persistent/refractory GD, antithyroid drugs over 5 years with positive TRAb. The TCR library was prepared using RNA isolated from PBMCs. CDR3-region Arm-PCR and iRepertoire HTBI primers produced the TCR beta libraries. From the multiplex PCR reads, TCRdb called clonotypes with MiXCR, one entry per CDR3 protein. Counted here are approximately 400,000 distinct CDR3 sequences, roughly 20% occurring once; the ten biggest clones make up more than 20%. This sample was taken from a study of regulatory T cells in long-lasting Graves disease. Study observations and caveats: Persistent Graves' patients showed less TCR diversity than newly diagnosed ones. The sample size was small, and this may have reduced accuracy. With 2,500 to 3,000 shared public clonotypes, persistent patients exceeded new patients, who shared around 970.

The V and J genes are TRBV7-6 and TRBJ2-1; D is ambiguous. The sample here was peripheral blood mononuclear cells (PBMCs), taken when the disease was refractory, from a patient treated with antithyroid drugs. The source is a female donor with Graves disease. The CDR3 nucleotides are TGTGCCAGCAGCTTAAATACATTCCCCTACGAGCAGTTCTTC. Its translation is CASSLNTFPYEQFF. Complete variable domain (other parts from reference TRBV7-6 and TRBJ2-1): GAGVSQSPRYKVTKRGQDVALRCDPISGHVSLYWYRQALGQGPEFLTYFNYEAQQDKSGLPNDRFSAERPEGSISTLTIQRTEQRDSAMYRCASSLNTFPYEQFFGPGTRLTVL.